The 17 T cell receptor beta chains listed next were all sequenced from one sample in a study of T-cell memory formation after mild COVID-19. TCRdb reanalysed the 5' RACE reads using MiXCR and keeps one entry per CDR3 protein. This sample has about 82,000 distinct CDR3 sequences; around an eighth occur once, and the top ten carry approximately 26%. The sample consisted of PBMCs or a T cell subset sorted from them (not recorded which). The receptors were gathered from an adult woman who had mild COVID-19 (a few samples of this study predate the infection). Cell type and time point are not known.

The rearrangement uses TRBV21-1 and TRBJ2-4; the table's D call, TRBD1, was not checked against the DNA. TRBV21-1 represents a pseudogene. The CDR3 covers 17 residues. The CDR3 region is CASSKGGTGLAKNIQYF. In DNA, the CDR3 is TGTGCCAGCAGCAAAGGTGGGACAGGGTTGGCCAAAAACATTCAGTACTTC.

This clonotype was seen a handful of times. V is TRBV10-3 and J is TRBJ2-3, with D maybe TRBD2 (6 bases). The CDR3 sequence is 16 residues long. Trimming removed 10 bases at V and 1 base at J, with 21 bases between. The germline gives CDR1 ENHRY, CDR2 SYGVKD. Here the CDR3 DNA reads TGTGCCACCCTAATCGGGACTCCGGGGGGCACAGATACGCAGTATTTT. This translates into CATLIGTPGGTDTQYF.

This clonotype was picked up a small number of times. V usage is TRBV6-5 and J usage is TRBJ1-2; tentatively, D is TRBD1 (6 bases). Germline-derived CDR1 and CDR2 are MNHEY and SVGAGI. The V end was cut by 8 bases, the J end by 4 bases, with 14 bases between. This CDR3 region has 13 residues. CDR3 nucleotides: TGTGCCAGCGGGGGACACCAATTCTATGGCTACACCTTC. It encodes CASGGHQFYGYTF.

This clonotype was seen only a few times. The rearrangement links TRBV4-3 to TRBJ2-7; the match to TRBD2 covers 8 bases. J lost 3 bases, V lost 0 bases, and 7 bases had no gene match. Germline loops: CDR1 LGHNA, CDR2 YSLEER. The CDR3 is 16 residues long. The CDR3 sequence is CASSQDWASGLYEQYF. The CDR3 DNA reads TGCGCCAGCAGCCAAGATTGGGCTAGCGGGCTCTACGAGCAGTACTTC.

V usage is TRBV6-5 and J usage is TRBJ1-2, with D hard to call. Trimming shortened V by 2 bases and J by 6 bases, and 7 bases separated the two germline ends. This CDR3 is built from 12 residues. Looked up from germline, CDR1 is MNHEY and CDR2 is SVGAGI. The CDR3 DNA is TGTGCCAGCAGTTACAACGAAAATGGCTACACCTTC. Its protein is CASSYNENGYTF.

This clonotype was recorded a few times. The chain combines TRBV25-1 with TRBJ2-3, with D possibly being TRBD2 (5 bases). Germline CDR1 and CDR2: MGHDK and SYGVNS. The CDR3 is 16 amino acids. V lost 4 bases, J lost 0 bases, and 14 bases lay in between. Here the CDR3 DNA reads TGTGCCAGCAGTGGCCCTAGCAATCCGAGCACAGATACGCAGTATTTT. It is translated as CASSGPSNPSTDTQYF.

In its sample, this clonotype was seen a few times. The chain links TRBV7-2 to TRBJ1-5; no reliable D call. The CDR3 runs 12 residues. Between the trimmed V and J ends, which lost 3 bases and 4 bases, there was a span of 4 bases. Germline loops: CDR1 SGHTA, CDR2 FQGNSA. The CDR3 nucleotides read TGTGCCAGCAGCTTGGGGAATCAGCCCCAGCATTTT. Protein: CASSLGNQPQHF.

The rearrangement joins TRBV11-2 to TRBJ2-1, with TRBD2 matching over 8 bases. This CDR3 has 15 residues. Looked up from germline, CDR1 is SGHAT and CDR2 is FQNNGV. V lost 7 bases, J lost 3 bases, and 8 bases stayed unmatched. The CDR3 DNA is TGTGCCAGCATCCCAGTAGCGGGGTACTACAATGAGCAGTTCTTC. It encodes CASIPVAGYYNEQFF.

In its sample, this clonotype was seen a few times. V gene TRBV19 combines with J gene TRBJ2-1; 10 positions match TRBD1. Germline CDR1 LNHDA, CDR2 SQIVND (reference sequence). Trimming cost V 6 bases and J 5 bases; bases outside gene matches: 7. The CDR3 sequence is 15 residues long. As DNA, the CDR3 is TGTGCCAGTAGCTTAGACAGGGGGCTCCACAATGAGCAGTTCTTC. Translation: CASSLDRGLHNEQFF.

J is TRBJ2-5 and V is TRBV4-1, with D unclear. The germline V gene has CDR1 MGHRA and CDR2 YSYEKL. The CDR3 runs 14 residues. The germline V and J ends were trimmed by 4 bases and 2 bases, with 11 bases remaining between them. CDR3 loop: CASSRSSLQETQYF. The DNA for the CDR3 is TGCGCCAGCAGCCGGAGTAGTTTACAAGAGACCCAGTACTTC.

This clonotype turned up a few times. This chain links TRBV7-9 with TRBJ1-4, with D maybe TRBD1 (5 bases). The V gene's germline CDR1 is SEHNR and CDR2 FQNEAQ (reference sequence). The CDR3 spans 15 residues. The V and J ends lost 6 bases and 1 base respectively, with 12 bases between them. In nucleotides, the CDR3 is TGTGCCAGCAGGGGGCATTTAGGAACTAATGAAAAACTGTTTTTT. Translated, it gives CASRGHLGTNEKLFF.

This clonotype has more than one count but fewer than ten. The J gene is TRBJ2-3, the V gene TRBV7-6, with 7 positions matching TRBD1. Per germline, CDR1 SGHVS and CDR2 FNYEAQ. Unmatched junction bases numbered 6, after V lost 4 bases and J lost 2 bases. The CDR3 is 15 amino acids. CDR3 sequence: CASSSSTGPTDTQYF. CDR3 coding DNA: TGTGCCAGCAGCTCTTCGACAGGGCCCACAGATACGCAGTATTTT.

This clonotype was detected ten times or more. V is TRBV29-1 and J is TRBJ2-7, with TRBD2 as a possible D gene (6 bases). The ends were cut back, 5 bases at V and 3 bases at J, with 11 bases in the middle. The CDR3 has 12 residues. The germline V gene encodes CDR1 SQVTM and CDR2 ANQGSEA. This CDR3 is CSVQEGYYEQYF. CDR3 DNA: TGCAGCGTTCAGGAGGGATACTACGAGCAGTACTTC.

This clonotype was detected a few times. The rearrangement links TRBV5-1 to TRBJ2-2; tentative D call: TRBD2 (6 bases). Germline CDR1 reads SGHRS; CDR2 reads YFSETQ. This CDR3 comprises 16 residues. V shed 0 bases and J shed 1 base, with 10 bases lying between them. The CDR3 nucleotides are TGCGCCAGCAGCTTGGTCCTAGCGAGGAACACCGGGGAGCTGTTTTTT. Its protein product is CASSLVLARNTGELFF.

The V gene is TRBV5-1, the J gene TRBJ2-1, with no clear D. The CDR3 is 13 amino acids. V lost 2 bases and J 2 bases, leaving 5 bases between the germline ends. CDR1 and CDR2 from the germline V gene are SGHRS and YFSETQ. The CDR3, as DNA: TGCGCCAGCAGCTTCGTCGCCTACAATGAGCAGTTCTTC. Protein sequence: CASSFVAYNEQFF.

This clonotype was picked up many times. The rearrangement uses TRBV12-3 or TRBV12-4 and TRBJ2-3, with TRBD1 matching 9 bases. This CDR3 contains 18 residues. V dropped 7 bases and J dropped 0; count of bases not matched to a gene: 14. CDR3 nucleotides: TGTGCCAGCACCAACGGGACAGGGTACCTACTTAGCACAGATACGCAGTATTTT. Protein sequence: CASTNGTGYLLSTDTQYF.

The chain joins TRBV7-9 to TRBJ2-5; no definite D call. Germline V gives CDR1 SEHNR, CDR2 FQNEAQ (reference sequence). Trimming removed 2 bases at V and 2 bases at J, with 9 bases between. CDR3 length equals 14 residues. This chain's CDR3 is CASSLLQLQETQYF. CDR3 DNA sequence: TGTGCCAGCAGCTTATTGCAGCTTCAAGAGACCCAGTACTTC.